Following are 15 T cell receptor beta chains from one sample sequenced in a study of T cells after yellow fever vaccination. TCRdb processed the 5' RACE reads anew with MiXCR; each CDR3 protein has one entry. The sample holds hundreds of thousands of distinct CDR3 sequences, 21% seen once. This specimen was PBMCs, taken 20 to 25 days after the first yellow fever vaccination. Receptors originate from a man aged 18 to 29 who received the YFV17D yellow fever vaccine.

This clonotype has more than one count but fewer than ten. V gene TRBV6-5 combines with J gene TRBJ1-3; no clear D. V lost 2 bases and J lost 0, with 11 bases in between. This CDR3 is built from 16 residues. From germline, CDR1 is MNHEY and CDR2 SVGAGI. The CDR3 coding sequence is TGTGCCAGCAGTTACACCAGACCGATCTCTGGAAACACCATATATTTT. This sequence encodes CASSYTRPISGNTIYF.

V usage is TRBV7-9 and J usage is TRBJ1-1; possibly TRBD1 for D (5 bases). V dropped 0 bases and J dropped 3 bases, with 8 bases sitting between them. CDR3 length: 14 amino acids. Germline V gives CDR1 SEHNR, CDR2 FQNEAQ (reference sequence). The CDR3 region is CASSLAGVYTEAFF. CDR3 DNA sequence: TGTGCCAGCAGCTTAGCAGGGGTCTACACTGAAGCTTTCTTT. Full variable domain (rest looked up from reference TRBV7-9 and TRBJ1-1): DTGVSQNPRHKITKRGQNVTFRCDPISEHNRLYWYRQTLGQGPEFLTYFQNEAQLEKSRLLSDRFSAERPKGSFSTLEIQRTEQGDSAMYLCASSLAGVYTEAFFGQGTRLTVV.

This clonotype was detected only a few times. V is TRBV18 and J is TRBJ1-2, with TRBD1 matching over 7 bases. The CDR3 has 13 amino acids. Germline values: CDR1 KGHSH, CDR2 LQKENI. V gave up 2 bases and J gave up 6 bases; unmatched junction bases: 3. CDR3 amino acids: CASSPGTENGYTF. The CDR3 coding sequence is TGTGCCAGCTCACCAGGGACAGAGAATGGCTACACCTTC. The entire variable domain, with the rest obtained from reference TRBV18 and TRBJ1-2, is as follows: NAGVMQNPRHLVRRRGQEARLRCSPMKGHSHVYWYRQLPEEGLKFMVYLQKENIIDESGMPKERFSAEFPKEGPSILRIQQVVRGDSAAYFCASSPGTENGYTFGSGTRLTVV.

This clonotype was counted only a few times. This chain joins TRBV28 and TRBJ1-5, with a tentative D call TRBD1 (5 bases). Germline V CDR1 and CDR2: MDHEN, SYDVKM. The CDR3 is made up of 14 amino acids. The ends were cut back, 4 bases at V and 7 bases at J, with 14 bases in the middle. CDR3 region: CASSSRGGGQPQHF. CDR3 sequence (DNA): TGTGCCAGCAGTTCACGGGGGGGAGGGCAGCCCCAGCATTTT.

With respect to this clonotype: At one boundary the junction diverges from the germline segment, which might be a read error. The chain joins TRBV4-2 to TRBJ2-7; 9 bases fit TRBD1. The CDR3 extends over 13 amino acids. Per germline, CDR1 LGHNA and CDR2 YNFKEQ. For the CDR3, the DNA is TGTGCCAGCAGCCCGGGACAGGGAGGAAATTCGGACTTC. Protein: CASSPGQGGNSDF.

The chain couples TRBV7-2 to TRBJ2-5; D is uncertain. CDR1 is SGHTA, CDR2 FQGNSA, per germline. V lost 5 bases and J 5 bases, leaving 15 bases between the germline ends. The CDR3 is made up of 14 amino acids. DNA of the CDR3: TGTGCCAGCAGCCTAGTGGGTCCACGGGAGACCCAGTACTTC. It translates to CASSLVGPRETQYF.

A few counts support this clonotype. V usage is TRBV5-6 and J usage is TRBJ1-1; no clear D. CDR1 is SGHDT, CDR2 YYEEEE, per germline. This CDR3 has 13 amino acids. The ends were cut back, 4 bases at V and 0 bases at J, with 7 bases in the middle. The CDR3 nucleotides read TGTGCCAGCAGCCCCTTCATGAACACTGAAGCTTTCTTT. Translation: CASSPFMNTEAFF.

This rearrangement joins TRBV25-1 to TRBJ2-3; a weak D match, TRBD2 (5 bases). The germline gives CDR1 MGHDK, CDR2 SYGVNS. This CDR3 is 18 amino acids long. The germline V and J ends were trimmed by 6 bases and 1 base, with 23 bases remaining between them. The CDR3: CASSFGLPEDWGTDTQYF. CDR3 nucleotides: TGTGCCAGCAGCTTCGGTCTCCCCGAGGACTGGGGCACAGATACGCAGTATTTT.

At least ten counts were recorded for this clonotype. The chain uses TRBV27 and TRBJ1-2; 7 bases align to TRBD1. V shed 2 bases and J 5 bases; nucleotides not matched to a gene: 2. Germline loops: CDR1 MNHEY, CDR2 SMNVEV (reference sequence). The CDR3 is 13 residues long. CDR3 bases: TGTGCCAGCAGTTTACGACAGGGATATGGCTACACCTTC. This gives the protein CASSLRQGYGYTF.

V usage is TRBV7-2 and J usage is TRBJ1-1; D possibly corresponds to TRBD1 (5 bases). Trimming removed 7 bases from V and 0 bases from J, with 9 bases in between. The V gene's germline CDR1 is SGHTA and CDR2 FQGNSA. This CDR3 contains 13 residues. The CDR3 spells CASTRQMNTEAFF. CDR3 nucleotide sequence: TGTGCCAGCACCCGACAGATGAACACTGAAGCTTTCTTT.

This clonotype was observed a handful of times. This chain uses TRBV5-1 with TRBJ2-2, with D hard to call. CDR1 SGHRS and CDR2 YFSETQ come from the germline V gene. There are 15 residues in the CDR3. V was shortened by 1 base and J by 0 bases, with 7 bases between the two germline ends. The DNA of the CDR3 is TGCGCCAGCAGCTTGTCAGCCGCGAACACCGGGGAGCTGTTTTTT. Its translation: CASSLSAANTGELFF. Full variable domain (remainder filled in from reference TRBV5-1 and TRBJ2-2): KAGVTQTPRYLIKTRGQQVTLSCSPISGHRSVSWYQQTPGQGLQFLFEYFSETQRNKGNFPGRFSGRQFSNSRSEMNVSTLELGDSALYLCASSLSAANTGELFFGEGSRLTVL.

This clonotype has just a few counts. The V call is TRBV20-1, the J call TRBJ2-2; TRBD2 is a possible D gene (5 bases). CDR1 is DFQATT and CDR2 is SNEGSKA in the germline V gene (reference sequence). The CDR3 is 14 residues long. The V end was cut by 4 bases, the J end by 6 bases, with 15 bases between. This CDR3 is CSAISSDFAGELFF. In nucleotides, the CDR3 is TGCAGTGCTATAAGTAGCGACTTCGCCGGGGAGCTGTTTTTT.

This clonotype was found a few times. This chain connects TRBV7-2 to TRBJ2-3; 7 bases match TRBD2. Germline V gives CDR1 SGHTA, CDR2 FQGNSA. Germline trimming cut 3 bases from V and 6 bases from J; bases unmatched to any gene: 9. This CDR3 is 15 amino acids long. The DNA for the CDR3 is TGTGCCAGCAGCTTTCAAGCGGGACCTCGGGATACGCAGTATTTT. Protein product: CASSFQAGPRDTQYF. The full variable domain, completed using reference TRBV7-2 and TRBJ2-3, is GAGVSQSPSNKVTEKGKDVELRCDPISGHTALYWYRQSLGQGLEFLIYFQGNSAPDKSGLPSDRFSAERTGGSVSTLTIQRTQQEDSAVYLCASSFQAGPRDTQYFGPGTRLTVL.

The genes are TRBV29-1 and TRBJ2-2; D remains ambiguous. V lost 4 bases and J lost 4, with 16 bases in between. Germline assignment: CDR1 SQVTM and CDR2 ANQGSEA. The CDR3 consists of 15 residues. The CDR3 here is CSVVWMADGTGELFF. The DNA for the CDR3 is TGCAGCGTTGTGTGGATGGCAGACGGCACCGGGGAGCTGTTTTTT.

This clonotype was detected a few times. The chain joins TRBV19 to TRBJ1-1; D gene unclear. V was clipped by 10 bases and J by 3 bases, with 27 bases between them. Germline V gene lookup returns CDR1 LNHDA and CDR2 SQIVND (reference sequence). The CDR3 spans 17 residues. CDR3 in DNA: TGTGCCACTACCCCTAGGTTTCCCACTTCGAGCGACACTGAAGCTTTCTTT. Translation: CATTPRFPTSSDTEAFF.